Listed below are T cell receptor beta chains from one sample, sequenced in a study of control samples from healthy donors and cancer patients. Measured with immunoSEQ multiplex PCR; TCRdb has only the in-frame clones, and not every one. The sample has 90,000 to 100,000 clones, around 80% seen once. Sequenced: blood. The receptor source for this set is a young woman in good health. Each CDR3 is given with its conserved first and last residue. The D gene is left open where the match is weak. Expanded clones are given a class, and other clones once, few, many or no size at all.

TRBJ1-4,16,TRBD1,TRBV18,.,TGTGCCAGCTCTCATGGACAGGGTGCAACTAATGAAAAACTGTTTTTT,CASSHGQGATNEKLFF
TRBJ1-3,15,.,TRBV19,.,TGTGCCAGTAGTTTCCAGGGATATGACGGAAACACCATATATTTT,CASSFQGYDGNTIYF
TRBJ2-3,15,TRBD2,TRBV5-6,.,TGTGCCAGCAGCTTGCGCGGGGGGGGCACAGATACGCAGTATTTT,CASSLRGGGTDTQYF
TRBJ1-1,16,TRBD1,TRBV9,.,TGTGCCAGCAGCGTCAATGAGGACAGGGACTTCACTGAAGCTTTCTTT,CASSVNEDRDFTEAFF
TRBJ1-5,12,.,TRBV3-1/TRBV3-2,.,TGTGCCAGCAGCCAAGGAGAACAGCCCCAGCATTTT,CASSQGEQPQHF
TRBJ1-2,12,.,TRBV30,few,TGTGCCTGGATAAGGGGGGGTCGTGGCTACACCTTC,CAWIRGGRGYTF
TRBJ1-2,16,TRBD1,TRBV27,.,TGTGCCAGCAGTTCCAACCCACAGGGGGCGTTCGGTGGCTACACCTTC,CASSSNPQGAFGGYTF
TRBJ2-1,16,TRBD2,TRBV30,once,TGTGCCTGGATAGAAGCTAGCGGGGCCATCTACAATGAGCAGTTCTTC,CAWIEASGAIYNEQFF
TRBJ1-1,19,TRBD1,TRBV4-2,.,TGTGCCAGCAGCCAAGAGGTAAGGAGGCAGGGGGCAAGTTCCACTGAAGCTTTCTTT,CASSQEVRRQGASSTEAFF
TRBJ2-3,16,TRBD2,TRBV10-2,.,TGCGCCAGCAGCCCCTCCTTGGGACTAGTCCACGGATCGCAGTATTTT,CASSPSLGLVHGSQYF
TRBJ1-1,15,.,TRBV18,.,TGTGCCAGCTCCCCCAGGGCAGGACGGAACACTGAAGCTTTCTTT,CASSPRAGRNTEAFF
TRBJ1-1,11,.,TRBV5-8,.,TGTGCCAGCAACTTAGGCACTGAAGCTTTCTTT,CASNLGTEAFF
TRBJ1-3,16,.,TRBV5-5,.,TGTGCCAGCACGGACCTCAGGGTGCGCTCTGGAAACACCATATATTTT,CASTDLRVRSGNTIYF
TRBJ1-1,15,.,TRBV7-8,.,TGTGCCAGCAGCTTTTTCCAGGATCCCAACACTGAAGCTTTCTTT,CASSFFQDPNTEAFF
TRBJ1-2,13,.,TRBV12-3/TRBV12-4,.,TGTGCCAGCAGTCCATCCGGGACCCATGGCTACACCTTC,CASSPSGTHGYTF
TRBJ1-4,16,TRBD1,TRBV24-1,.,TGTGCCACCAGTGATTACTCCGGGACAGGGAGGGAAAAACTGTTTTTT,CATSDYSGTGREKLFF
TRBJ1-1,13,.,TRBV5-1,.,TGCGCCAGCAGCTTGCCGGTGAACACTGAAGCTTTCTTT,CASSLPVNTEAFF
TRBJ2-3,14,.,TRBV30,.,TGTGCCTGGAGTCTGACAGAAAGCACAGATACGCAGTATTTT,CAWSLTESTDTQYF
TRBJ1-6,14,TRBD1,TRBV6-2/TRBV6-3,.,TGTGCCAGCAGCAGGACAGGGGGTAATTCACCCCTCCACTTT,CASSRTGGNSPLHF
TRBJ2-4,14,.,TRBV5-4,.,TGTGCCAGCAGCTCCTATGGTGGCCGAGACATTCAGTACTTC,CASSSYGGRDIQYF
TRBJ1-3,17,.,TRBV4-3,.,TGCGCCAGCAGCCAAGTCCTGGGGGGCAGCTCTGGAAACACCATATATTTT,CASSQVLGGSSGNTIYF
TRBJ2-1,16,TRBD2,TRBV6-6,.,TGTGCCAGCAGTTACAATGGCGGGGGGGTCTACAATGAGCAGTTCTTC,CASSYNGGGVYNEQFF
TRBJ2-3,15,.,TRBV7-2,.,TGTGCCAGCAGCTTGGACAGTGCCACCAGCGATACGCAGTATTTT,CASSLDSATSDTQYF
TRBJ2-5,14,.,TRBV6-5,.,TGTGCCAGCAGGAAGCCCGGGAGAGGAGAGACCCAGTACTTC,CASRKPGRGETQYF
TRBJ2-7,18,TRBD2,TRBV3-1/TRBV3-2,.,TGTGCCAGCAGCCAAACCATCTCTAGCGGGGGGGCTTCCTACGAGCAGTACTTC,CASSQTISSGGASYEQYF
TRBJ2-5,17,TRBD2,TRBV9,.,TGTGCCAGCAGCGTAGGGAGGGGTAGCGGGGGGCCAGAGACCCAGTACTTC,CASSVGRGSGGPETQYF
TRBJ1-1,15,.,TRBV6-6,.,TGTGCCAGCAGTTACTCGGTAGGGAATGGTCCTGAAGCTTTCTTT,CASSYSVGNGPEAFF
TRBJ1-5,15,.,TRBV5-1,.,TGCGCCAGCAGCTTGGGGGGTAAAAGCAATCAGCCCCAGCATTTT,CASSLGGKSNQPQHF